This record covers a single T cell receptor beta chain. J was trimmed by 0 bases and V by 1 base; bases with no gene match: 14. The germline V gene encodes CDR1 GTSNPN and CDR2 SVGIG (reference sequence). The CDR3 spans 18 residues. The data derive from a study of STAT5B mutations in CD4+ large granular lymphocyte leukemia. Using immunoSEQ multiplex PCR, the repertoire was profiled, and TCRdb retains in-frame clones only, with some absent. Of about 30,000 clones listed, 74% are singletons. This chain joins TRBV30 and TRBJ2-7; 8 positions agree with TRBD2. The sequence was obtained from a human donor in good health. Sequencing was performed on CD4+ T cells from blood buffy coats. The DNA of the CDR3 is TGTGCCTGGAGTGCTCGGGTTAGCGGGACCCAAAGCTCCTACGAGCAGTACTTC. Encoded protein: CAWSARVSGTQSSYEQYF.